Presented here are 21 T cell receptor beta chains from one specimen sequenced in a study of T cells after yellow fever vaccination. TCRdb reprocessed the 5' RACE reads via MiXCR and lists one record per CDR3 protein. The table lists approximately 120,000 distinct CDR3 sequences, around 15% of them singletons. The starting material was CD8+ T cells sorted from PBMCs, obtained 5 days after the yellow fever booster vaccination. The receptors were sampled from a man younger than 30 who received the YFV17D yellow fever vaccine.

The chain is built from TRBV12-3 or TRBV12-4 and TRBJ2-1, with TRBD2 identical over 7 bases. There are 12 residues in the CDR3. After removal of 4 bases from V and 9 bases from J, the junction contained 3 bases not matched to a gene. CDR3 bases: TGTGCCAGCAGTTGGGGGGGGGGTGAGCAGTTCTTC. Translation: CASSWGGGEQFF.

This chain links TRBV12-3 or TRBV12-4 with TRBJ2-5; 8 positions match TRBD1. The V gene end was trimmed by 5 bases and the J gene end by 5 bases; junction bases not matched to a gene: 7. CDR3 length equals 14 residues. As DNA, the CDR3 is TGTGCCAGCAGTCGACAGGGGTTGTGGGAGACCCAGTACTTC. This sequence encodes CASSRQGLWETQYF.

V usage is TRBV6-2 or TRBV6-3 and J usage is TRBJ2-2; unclear D gene. The germline CDR1 and CDR2 sequences are MNHEY and SVGEGT. The germline V and J ends were trimmed by 4 bases and 3 bases, with 9 bases remaining between them. The CDR3 is 14 residues long. The CDR3 nucleotides read TGTGCCAGCAGTTCCTTGGGGTACACCGGGGAGCTGTTTTTT. Translating gives CASSSLGYTGELFF.

This clonotype appeared a few times. The chain couples TRBV27 to TRBJ1-6; perhaps TRBD1 as D (6 bases). Germline-derived CDR1 and CDR2 are MNHEY and SMNVEV (reference sequence). The germline V and J ends were trimmed by 0 bases and 4 bases, with 16 bases remaining between them. The CDR3 sequence is 18 residues long. CDR3 nucleotides: TGTGCCAGCAGTTTATCGATCCCAGGGGCATCTTATAATTCACCCCTCCACTTT. Protein sequence: CASSLSIPGASYNSPLHF.

This clonotype was seen only a few times. V gene TRBV6-2 or TRBV6-3 combines with J gene TRBJ1-5; D is possibly TRBD1 (5 bases). The CDR3 is made up of 14 amino acids. V lost 6 bases to trimming and J lost 9 bases, with 18 bases between them. Germline lookup yields CDR1 MNHEY and CDR2 SVGEGT. Here the CDR3 DNA reads TGTGCCAGCAGACCCGACAGCCGAATATCGCCCCAGCATTTT. Its translation: CASRPDSRISPQHF.

This clonotype was recorded a few times. The J gene is TRBJ2-5, the V gene TRBV7-3; 9 bases fit TRBD1. Germline trimming cut 5 bases from V and 5 bases from J; bases unmatched to any gene: 9. Germline values: CDR1 SGHTA, CDR2 FQGTGA. The CDR3 runs 15 residues. CDR3 sequence (DNA): TGTGCCAGCAGCGCTACAGGGGGCGCAATGGAGACCCAGTACTTC. Translated: CASSATGGAMETQYF.

This clonotype was detected once. This rearrangement joins TRBV10-3 to TRBJ1-2, with 9 bases that match TRBD1. Germline-derived CDR1 and CDR2 are ENHRY and SYGVKD. Losses at the gene ends were 6 bases for V and 3 bases for J; bases not matched to a gene: 5. The CDR3 totals 14 residues. The CDR3 loop reads CAIRGQGGDYGYTF. The CDR3 nucleotides read TGTGCCATCAGGGGACAGGGAGGGGACTATGGCTACACCTTC.

The sample holds a few counts of this clonotype. The genes are TRBV10-2 and TRBJ2-7, with TRBD2 identical over 9 bases. CDR1 WSHSY and CDR2 SAAADI come from the germline V gene. V shed 9 bases and J 6 bases; nucleotides not matched to a gene: 9. This CDR3 comprises 13 residues. CDR3 sequence reads: CASIPGLAPEQYF. CDR3 bases: TGCGCCAGTATCCCGGGACTAGCCCCCGAGCAGTACTTC.

This clonotype was detected a few times. V usage is TRBV4-2 and J usage is TRBJ2-1; D might be TRBD2 (6 bases). Germline V gives CDR1 LGHNA, CDR2 YNFKEQ. The CDR3 is 17 residues long. V lost 5 bases, J lost 6 bases, and 23 bases lay in between. CDR3 sequence reads: CASSSPGVVSGINEQFF. The CDR3 DNA reads TGTGCCAGCAGCTCCCCCGGTGTGGTTAGCGGCATCAATGAGCAGTTCTTC.

This clonotype was counted between two and nine times. V usage is TRBV12-5 and J usage is TRBJ2-5, with 9 bases aligning to TRBD2. The CDR3 spans 16 residues. Germline values: CDR1 LGHNT, CDR2 FRNRAP. Losses at the gene ends were 0 bases for V and 4 bases for J; bases not matched to a gene: 6. The CDR3 protein is CASGLVLAGGVETQYF. CDR3 bases: TGTGCTAGTGGTTTGGTACTGGCGGGGGGGGTAGAGACCCAGTACTTC. The whole variable domain, filled in from reference TRBV12-5 and TRBJ2-5, reads DARVTQTPRHKVTEMGQEVTMRCQPILGHNTVFWYRQTMMQGLELLAYFRNRAPLDDSGMPKDRFSAEMPDATLATLKIQPSEPRDSAVYFCASGLVLAGGVETQYFGPGTRLLVL.

The chain recombines TRBV18 with TRBJ1-5; the match to TRBD1 covers 7 bases. Per the germline V gene, CDR1 is KGHSH and CDR2 is LQKENI. The trim removed 3 bases at V and 3 bases at J, leaving 5 bases unmatched. There are 15 residues in the CDR3. The CDR3 DNA sequence: TGTGCCAGCTCACCCGGGACAGCCCTCAATCAGCCCCAGCATTTT. It yields the protein CASSPGTALNQPQHF.

The rearrangement joins TRBV7-3 to TRBJ2-1; no reliable D call. Germline V lookup: CDR1 SGHTA, CDR2 FQGTGA. The CDR3 extends over 15 amino acids. Trimming pared 5 bases from V and 4 bases from J, leaving 15 bases between. CDR3 residues: CASSIRQGRYNEQFF. Here the CDR3 DNA reads TGTGCCAGCAGCATACGACAAGGACGATACAATGAGCAGTTCTTC. Full variable domain (outside the CDR3, taken from reference TRBV7-3 and TRBJ2-1): GAGVSQTPSNKVTEKGKYVELRCDPISGHTALYWYRQSLGQGPEFLIYFQGTGAADDSGLPNDRFFAVRPEGSVSTLKIQRTERGDSAVYLCASSIRQGRYNEQFFGPGTRLTVL.

The gene calls are TRBV7-3 and TRBJ2-5; D is undetermined. V lost 3 bases and J lost 5, with 10 bases in between. This CDR3 comprises 13 residues. Germline V gene sequence: CDR1 SGHTA, CDR2 FQGTGA. The CDR3 is CASSFSGLETQYF. The DNA for the CDR3 is TGTGCCAGCAGCTTTAGTGGGCTGGAGACCCAGTACTTC.

This clonotype has only a few counts. The CDR3 DNA is TGTGCCAGCAGCATCGAAACCGGGACAGACACCGGGGAGCTGTTTTTT. It translates to CASSIETGTDTGELFF. This sequence joins TRBV7-9 and TRBJ2-2, with TRBD1 identical over 7 bases. Germline values: CDR1 SEHNR, CDR2 FQNEAQ (reference sequence). This CDR3 is built from 16 residues. J lost 3 bases, V lost 5 bases, and 9 bases had no gene match.

This clonotype was seen ten or more times. The J gene is TRBJ2-2, the V gene TRBV7-8; D possibly corresponds to TRBD1 (6 bases). Germline V gives CDR1 SGHVS, CDR2 FQNEAQ. This CDR3 has 15 residues. V dropped 4 bases and J dropped 0 bases, with 9 bases sitting between them. Written as DNA, the CDR3 is TGTGCCAGCAGCTCAGGGACACCGAACACCGGGGAGCTGTTTTTT. This gives the protein CASSSGTPNTGELFF.

This clonotype was seen more than once but under ten times. This chain uses TRBV10-3 with TRBJ2-3, with TRBD2 as a possible D gene (5 bases). Germline lookup yields CDR1 ENHRY and CDR2 SYGVKD. The CDR3 is made up of 15 amino acids. V was clipped by 3 bases and J by 3 bases, with 13 bases between them. CDR3 DNA: TGTGCCATCAGTGACTCAGGAAGAGGGACAGATACGCAGTATTTT. It encodes CAISDSGRGTDTQYF.

This clonotype has ten or more counts. The V gene is TRBV11-3, the J gene TRBJ2-1; D perhaps matches TRBD2 (5 bases). V lost 0 bases, J lost 0 bases, and 6 bases lay in between. This CDR3 spans 15 amino acids. Looked up from germline, CDR1 is SGHNT and CDR2 is YENEEA. CDR3 nucleotide sequence: TGTGCCAGCAGCTTAGATGGGAGCTCCTACAATGAGCAGTTCTTC. Protein sequence: CASSLDGSSYNEQFF. Filled out from reference TRBV11-3 and TRBJ2-1, the complete variable domain reads EAGVVQSPRYKIIEKKQPVAFWCNPISGHNTLYWYLQNLGQGPELLIRYENEEAVDDSQLPKDRFSAERLKGVDSTLKIQPAELGDSAVYLCASSLDGSSYNEQFFGPGTRLTVL.

Only a few counts were recorded for this clonotype. V is TRBV4-1 and J is TRBJ2-5, with D maybe TRBD2 (6 bases). This CDR3 comprises 18 residues. The V gene lost 1 base and the J gene lost 2 bases, with 20 bases spanning the gap. Germline CDR1 is MGHRA and CDR2 is YSYEKL. This chain's CDR3 is CASSQGLDPRGLQETQYF. The CDR3 nucleotides read TGCGCCAGCAGCCAAGGGCTGGACCCGCGGGGCCTTCAAGAGACCCAGTACTTC.

This chain uses TRBV30 with TRBJ2-7, with D perhaps TRBD2 (5 bases). The germline V and J ends were trimmed by 3 bases and 2 bases, with 8 bases remaining between them. Germline CDR1 and CDR2: GTSNPN and SVGIG (reference sequence). The CDR3 runs 12 residues. CDR3 residues: CAWSGDTYEQYF. The CDR3 nucleotides are TGTGCCTGGAGCGGGGATACCTACGAGCAGTACTTC.

The chain carries TRBV20-1 and TRBJ1-1; maybe TRBD1 (6 bases). The germline V gene encodes CDR1 DFQATT and CDR2 SNEGSKA (reference sequence). The CDR3 length is 13 residues. Trimming cost V 3 bases and J 3 bases, with 11 bases left between them. CDR3: CSARERTDTEAFF. CDR3 DNA: TGCAGTGCTAGGGAGAGGACAGACACTGAAGCTTTCTTT.

CDR3 residues: CASSVRDTPFSTDTQYF. CDR3 sequence (DNA): TGTGCCAGCAGCGTAAGGGACACCCCGTTTAGCACAGATACGCAGTATTTT. The rearrangement uses TRBV5-5 and TRBJ2-3, with D maybe TRBD1 (6 bases). V was shortened by 4 bases and J by 0 bases, with 18 bases between the two germline ends. The CDR3 totals 17 residues. Germline V gene lookup returns CDR1 SGHKS and CDR2 YYEKEE (reference sequence). Supplemented by reference TRBV5-5 and TRBJ2-3, the full variable domain reads DAGVTQSPTHLIKTRGQQVTLRCSPISGHKSVSWYQQVLGQGPQFIFQYYEKEERGRGNFPDRFSARQFPNYSSELNVNALLLGDSALYLCASSVRDTPFSTDTQYFGPGTRLTVL.